This T cell receptor (beta chain) emerged from a study of cytomegalovirus exposure and HLA in healthy donors. As for the study in general: The roughly 120 validation repertoires used the same platform as the roughly 720 first-cohort repertoires (as reported by a later analysis).

Remarks on this clone: Its antigen remains unidentified.

Trimming left V 4 bases short and J 0 bases short, with 9 bases between. CDR1 and CDR2 (germline): MGHRA, YSYEKL. CDR3 length equals 15 residues. Broader study findings: Among TCR sequences, most were rare, though some public TCRs appeared in many donors.

Here immunoSEQ multiplex PCR was the method, and the copy in TCRdb shows in-frame clones only, minus some. Here the sample spans about 79,000 clones, approximately 93% being singletons. The TCR was taken from a woman aged 25 to 39 in good health and CMV-seronegative. The chain is built from TRBV4-1 and TRBJ2-2; D gene uncertain. The sequencing sample was made of PBMCs. The DNA for the CDR3 is TGCGCCAGCAGCCCACCGGAGTCGAACACCGGGGAGCTGTTTTTT. This gives the protein CASSPPESNTGELFF.